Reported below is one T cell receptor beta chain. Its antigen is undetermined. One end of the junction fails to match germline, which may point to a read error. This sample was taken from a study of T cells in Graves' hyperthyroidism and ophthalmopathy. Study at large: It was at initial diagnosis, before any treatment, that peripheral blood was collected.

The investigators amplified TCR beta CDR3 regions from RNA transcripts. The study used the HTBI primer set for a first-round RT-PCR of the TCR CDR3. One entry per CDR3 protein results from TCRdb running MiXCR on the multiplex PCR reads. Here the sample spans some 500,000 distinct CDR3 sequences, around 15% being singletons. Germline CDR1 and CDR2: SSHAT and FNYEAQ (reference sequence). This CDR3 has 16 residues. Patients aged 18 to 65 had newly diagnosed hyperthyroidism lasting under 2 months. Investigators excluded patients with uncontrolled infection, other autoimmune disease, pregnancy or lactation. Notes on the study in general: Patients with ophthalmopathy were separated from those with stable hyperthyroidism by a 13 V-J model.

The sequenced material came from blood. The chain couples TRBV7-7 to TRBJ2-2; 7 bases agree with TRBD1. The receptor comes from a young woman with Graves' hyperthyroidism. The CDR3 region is CASSLVGTENTGELFF. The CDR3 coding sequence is TGTGCTAGCAGCTTAGTAGGGACAGAGAACACCGGGGAGCTGTTTTTT.